The 21 T cell receptor beta chains in this list originate from one sample, sequenced in a study of CD8 T cells in Susac syndrome. Reverse transcription of about 0.5 to 1 ug RNA used random hexamers. From the immunoSEQ multiplex PCR reads, TCRdb called clonotypes with MiXCR, one entry per CDR3 protein. Among about 150,000 distinct CDR3 sequences, about 95% were seen once, and the ten largest hold 0.16%. Sequenced material: CD4+ T cells from PBMCs. The receptor set was obtained from a human donor with Susac syndrome.

The chain is built from TRBV20-1 and TRBJ2-5; 8 nucleotides line up with TRBD1. Per the germline V gene, CDR1 is DFQATT and CDR2 is SNEGSKA (reference sequence). The V gene end was trimmed by 0 bases and the J gene end by 5 bases; junction bases not matched to a gene: 8. The CDR3 is 15 residues long. The CDR3 reads CSARDRGRGQETQYF. CDR3 coding DNA: TGCAGTGCTAGAGATCGTGGCAGGGGGCAGGAGACCCAGTACTTC.

V usage is TRBV6-5 and J usage is TRBJ2-7; D unclear. There are 15 residues in the CDR3. Germline CDR1 and CDR2: MNHEY and SVGAGI. Trimming pared 5 bases from V and 0 bases from J, leaving 14 bases between. Written as DNA, the CDR3 is TGTGCCAGCAGTCCCATCATTAGTAGCTCCTACGAGCAGTACTTC. Its translation is CASSPIISSSYEQYF.

The count of this clonotype is one. The chain couples TRBV15 to TRBJ2-1, with TRBD1 identical over 8 bases. The J segment lost 1 base and the V segment lost 2 bases, leaving 4 bases of the junction unmatched. Per the germline V gene, CDR1 is LNHNV and CDR2 is YYDKDF (reference sequence). The CDR3 has 16 amino acids. This CDR3 reads CATSRSTGGSYNEQFF. In DNA, the CDR3 is TGTGCCACCAGCAGATCTACAGGGGGTTCCTACAATGAGCAGTTCTTC.

This clonotype was counted only a few times. The V gene is TRBV5-1, the J gene TRBJ2-3; 7 bases are shared with TRBD1. CDR3 length equals 15 residues. Trimming cost V 4 bases and J 5 bases; bases outside gene matches: 10. CDR1 and CDR2 from the germline V gene are SGHRS and YFSETQ. The CDR3 is CASSPRQGGKDTQYF. The DNA of the CDR3 is TGCGCCAGCAGCCCAAGACAGGGTGGGAAAGATACGCAGTATTTT.

The V and J genes are TRBV20-1 and TRBJ2-5; D is perhaps TRBD1 or TRBD2 (5 bases each). Trimming stripped 6 bases from V and 4 bases from J, with 21 bases between. The CDR3 is 15 residues long. Germline assignment: CDR1 DFQATT and CDR2 SNEGSKA (reference sequence). The CDR3 DNA follows: TGCAGTGCCGGAGCTAGGGGAGTGGGAGCAGAGACCCAGTACTTC. Amino acids: CSAGARGVGAETQYF.

This clonotype has only a few counts. V usage is TRBV20-1 and J usage is TRBJ1-1; 11 nucleotides agree with TRBD1. Per germline, CDR1 DFQATT and CDR2 SNEGSKA (reference sequence). Unmatched junction bases numbered 1, after V lost 5 bases and J lost 5 bases. The CDR3 covers 12 residues. The CDR3 here is CSAGDRGTEAFF. The CDR3, as DNA: TGCAGTGCTGGGGACAGGGGGACTGAAGCTTTCTTT.

This clonotype has only a few counts. The CDR3, as DNA: TGCAGTGTGAGACAGGGATCCTACGAGCAGTACTTC. Translated: CSVRQGSYEQYF. The chain recombines TRBV29-1 with TRBJ2-7; 7 bases align to TRBD1. The CDR3 has 12 amino acids. Per the germline V gene, CDR1 is SQVTM and CDR2 is ANQGSEA.

Here the CDR3 reads CSARDITDTQYF. CDR3 DNA: TGCAGTGCTAGGGACATCACAGATACGCAGTATTTT. The rearrangement joins TRBV20-1 to TRBJ2-3; D is perhaps TRBD1 (5 bases). Germline V gene lookup returns CDR1 DFQATT and CDR2 SNEGSKA (reference sequence). Trimming removed 3 bases at V and 2 bases at J, with 6 bases between. The CDR3 loop spans 12 amino acids.

The chain links TRBV20-1 to TRBJ1-1; TRBD1 agrees at 9 bases. The trim removed 5 bases at V and 10 bases at J, leaving 2 bases unmatched. The CDR3 is 10 amino acids. Germline values: CDR1 DFQATT, CDR2 SNEGSKA (reference sequence). The CDR3 sequence: CSASTGGAFF. The CDR3 region has the DNA TGCAGTGCTTCGACAGGGGGAGCTTTCTTT.

The CDR3 nucleotides read TGTGCCAGCAGCCTCGGGGGGGGTTTTCAGTACTTC. This sequence encodes CASSLGGGFQYF. The chain has TRBV7-3 and TRBJ2-4; 8 positions match TRBD2. This CDR3 spans 12 amino acids. Looked up from germline, CDR1 is SGHTA and CDR2 is FQGTGA. V shed 5 bases and J 11 bases; nucleotides not matched to a gene: 5.

CDR3 bases: TGTGCCATACGTTTCGTGGCAGAGCACAAGAGCAATCAGCCCCAGCATTTT. Protein: CAIRFVAEHKSNQPQHF. The chain recombines TRBV27 with TRBJ1-5, with no clear D. This CDR3 contains 17 residues. Germline V CDR1 and CDR2: MNHEY, SMNVEV (reference sequence). Trimming removed 10 bases at V and 1 base at J, with 23 bases between.

This clonotype has only one observation. V gene TRBV18 combines with J gene TRBJ2-7; maybe TRBD2 (5 bases). This CDR3 has 13 residues. V was clipped by 4 bases and J by 2 bases, with 9 bases between them. Per the germline V gene, CDR1 is KGHSH and CDR2 is LQKENI. CDR3: CASSRTLTYEQYF. The CDR3 nucleotides are TGTGCCAGCTCACGGACTCTGACCTACGAGCAGTACTTC.

The V gene is TRBV27, the J gene TRBJ2-1; D not certain. Trimming stripped 6 bases from V and 7 bases from J, with 7 bases between. This CDR3 has 11 residues. Looked up from germline, CDR1 is MNHEY and CDR2 is SMNVEV (reference sequence). CDR3 DNA sequence: TGTGCCAGCAGGATGAGGAATGAGCAGTTCTTC. This gives the protein CASRMRNEQFF.

The rearrangement joins TRBV9 to TRBJ2-7; 8 bases are shared with TRBD2. The germline V gene has CDR1 SGDLS and CDR2 YYNGEE. V was pared by 0 bases and J by 7 bases, with 6 bases of the junction left unmatched. This CDR3 is built from 14 residues. The CDR3: CASSVVSGAREQYF. The CDR3, as DNA: TGTGCCAGCAGCGTAGTTAGCGGGGCTCGGGAGCAGTACTTC. Variable domain in full (rest from reference TRBV9 and TRBJ2-7): DSGVTQTPKHLITATGQRVTLRCSPRSGDLSVYWYQQSLDQGLQFLIQYYNGEERAKGNILERFSAQQFPDLHSELNLSSLELGDSALYFCASSVVSGAREQYFGPGTRLTVT.

V usage is TRBV6-5 and J usage is TRBJ2-6, with D unresolved. The CDR3 has 16 residues. Trimming left V 0 bases short and J 0 bases short, with 6 bases between. Per germline, CDR1 MNHEY and CDR2 SVGAGI. The DNA for the CDR3 is TGTGCCAGCAGTTACTCTGCCCTCTCTGGGGCCAACGTCCTGACTTTC. Translation gives CASSYSALSGANVLTF.

The rearrangement uses TRBV25-1 and TRBJ2-7; 7 bases align to TRBD2. There are 12 residues in the CDR3. In germline, CDR1 is MGHDK, CDR2 SYGVNS. V was pared by 10 bases and J by 2 bases, with 5 bases of the junction left unmatched. The CDR3 bases are TGTGCCACGGGGGGTCTAGCCTACGAGCAGTACTTC. Protein: CATGGLAYEQYF.

The gene calls are TRBV5-1 and TRBJ2-7; tentatively, D is TRBD1 (5 bases). Germline values: CDR1 SGHRS, CDR2 YFSETQ. Deletions cut 0 bases from V and 2 bases from J, with 12 bases between. This CDR3 has 15 residues. CDR3 DNA sequence: TGCGCCAGCAGCTTGGGAAGGGGTTCAACCTACGAGCAGTACTTC. It encodes CASSLGRGSTYEQYF.

The chain employs TRBV20-1 and TRBJ2-7; D is unresolved. The CDR3 runs to 12 residues. Trimming took off 2 bases at V and 7 bases at J, with 12 bases between the two ends. Germline CDR1 is DFQATT and CDR2 is SNEGSKA (reference sequence). The CDR3 DNA sequence: TGCAGTGCTAGACCGACCGCTTGGGAGCAGTACTTC. Protein product: CSARPTAWEQYF.

This clonotype was recorded once. The rearrangement joins TRBV7-2 to TRBJ2-1; unclear D gene. Germline assignment: CDR1 SGHTA and CDR2 FQGNSA. V shed 5 bases and J shed 12 bases, with 14 bases lying between them. This CDR3 has 12 amino acids. The CDR3 here is CASSPGKVWQFF. The CDR3 DNA follows: TGTGCCAGCAGCCCTGGAAAGGTTTGGCAGTTCTTC.

J is TRBJ2-7 and V is TRBV6-1; D possibly matches TRBD1 or TRBD2 (5 bases each). Germline loops: CDR1 MNHNS, CDR2 SASEGT. Trimming took off 8 bases at V and 2 bases at J, with 13 bases between the two ends. This CDR3 comprises 13 residues. DNA for the CDR3: TGTGCCAGCTCCTGGGACGGACCCTACGAGCAGTACTTC. It specifies CASSWDGPYEQYF.

The chain joins TRBV5-1 to TRBJ1-5; TRBD1 agrees at 7 bases. CDR1 is SGHRS, CDR2 YFSETQ, per germline. The CDR3 is made up of 13 amino acids. Trimming removed 2 bases from V and 4 bases from J; junction bases left unmatched: 0. The CDR3 DNA follows: TGCGCCAGCAGCTTACAGGGGAATCAGCCCCAGCATTTT. It codes for CASSLQGNQPQHF.